This T cell receptor (beta chain) was identified in a study of graft-versus-host responses after intestinal transplantation. Study findings and constraints: Recipient marrow showed GvH clones, some seen first in ileum or blood.

Trimming took 4 bases from V and 4 from J; bases not matched to a gene: 4. Germline lookup yields CDR1 ENHRY and CDR2 SYGVKD. This CDR3 is built from 14 residues. As regards this clone: Its antigen is not identified.

The protocol was immunoSEQ multiplex PCR, while the TCRdb copy is restricted to in-frame clones and leaves out a portion. This sample has over 65,000 clones, with approximately 90% found just once. This sequence originates from a human donor who was the organ donor for an intestinal transplant. This sample comprised unstimulated CD8+ T cells sorted from spleen or lymph node cells, obtained before transplant. This chain joins TRBV10-3 and TRBJ1-2; 9 bases map to TRBD1. CDR3 DNA sequence: TGTGCCATCAGTGTAACAGGGGGCGTCTATGGCTACACCTTC. This sequence encodes CAISVTGGVYGYTF.